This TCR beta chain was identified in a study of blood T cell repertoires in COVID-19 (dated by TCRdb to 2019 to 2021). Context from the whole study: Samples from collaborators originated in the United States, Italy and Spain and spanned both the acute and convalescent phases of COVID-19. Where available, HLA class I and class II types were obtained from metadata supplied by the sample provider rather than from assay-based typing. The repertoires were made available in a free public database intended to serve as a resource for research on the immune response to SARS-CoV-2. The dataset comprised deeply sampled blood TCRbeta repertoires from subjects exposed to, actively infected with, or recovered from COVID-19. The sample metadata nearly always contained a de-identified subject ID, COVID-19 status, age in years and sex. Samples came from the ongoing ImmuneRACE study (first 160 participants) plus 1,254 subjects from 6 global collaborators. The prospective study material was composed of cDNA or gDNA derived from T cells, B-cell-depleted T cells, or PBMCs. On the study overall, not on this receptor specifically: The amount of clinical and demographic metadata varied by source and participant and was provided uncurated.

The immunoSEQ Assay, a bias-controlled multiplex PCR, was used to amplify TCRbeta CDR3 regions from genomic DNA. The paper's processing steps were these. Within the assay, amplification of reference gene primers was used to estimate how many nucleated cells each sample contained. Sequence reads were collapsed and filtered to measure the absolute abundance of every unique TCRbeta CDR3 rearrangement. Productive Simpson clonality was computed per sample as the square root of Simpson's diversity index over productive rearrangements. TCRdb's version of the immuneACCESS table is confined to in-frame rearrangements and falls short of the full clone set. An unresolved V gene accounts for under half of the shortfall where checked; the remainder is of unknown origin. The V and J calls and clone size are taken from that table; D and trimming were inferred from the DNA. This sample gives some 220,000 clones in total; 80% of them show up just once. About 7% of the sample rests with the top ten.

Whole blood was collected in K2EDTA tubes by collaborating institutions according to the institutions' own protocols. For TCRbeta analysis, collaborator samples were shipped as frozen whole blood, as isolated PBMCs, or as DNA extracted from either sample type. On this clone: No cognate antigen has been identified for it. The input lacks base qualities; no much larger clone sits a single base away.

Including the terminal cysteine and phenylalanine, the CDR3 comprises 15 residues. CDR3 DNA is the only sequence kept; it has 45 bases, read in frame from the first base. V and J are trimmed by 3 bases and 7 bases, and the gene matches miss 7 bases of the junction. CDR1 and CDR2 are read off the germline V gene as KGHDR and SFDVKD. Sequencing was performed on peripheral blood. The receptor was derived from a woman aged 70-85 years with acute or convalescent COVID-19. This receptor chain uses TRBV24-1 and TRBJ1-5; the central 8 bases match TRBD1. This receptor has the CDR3 CATSDDTGGYQPQHF. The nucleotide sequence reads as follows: TGTGCCACCAGTGATGACACAGGGGGGTACCAGCCCCAGCATTTT.